This T cell receptor beta chain was profiled in a study of control samples from healthy donors and cancer patients. The CDR3 is 15 amino acids. The data were produced by immunoSEQ multiplex PCR, yet TCRdb's version contains in-frame clones alone and is incomplete. The data hold tens of thousands of clones, with around 87% observed a single time. This sequence originates from a man aged 50 to 59 in good health. The sequencing input was blood. The chain recombines TRBV21-1 with TRBJ2-4; the D segment call TRBD2 is taken from the table without a DNA check. TRBV21-1 is a documented pseudogene. Here the CDR3 reads CASSRINRAKNIQYF. In DNA form, the CDR3 reads TGTGCCAGCAGCAGAATCAACCGGGCCAAAAACATTCAGTACTTC.